This passage covers 27 T cell receptor beta chains from one sample sequenced in a study of control samples from healthy donors and cancer patients (dated by TCRdb to the early 2020s). The method was the immunoSEQ multiplex PCR assay. In its TCRdb copy, this immuneACCESS table keeps in-frame sequences only and misses some clones. Where compared with another copy, unresolved V genes explain less than half of these, and the others have no known cause. The sample yields 65,000 to 85,000 clones; approximately 88% were counted once. Of the sample, roughly 8.9% falls within the top ten clones. The sample consisted of PBMCs. The receptor set was obtained from a woman aged 50 to 65 with colorectal cancer.

The gene calls are TRBV2 and TRBJ2-2; 8 nucleotides align to TRBD1. This CDR3 is built from 16 residues. The V gene's germline CDR1 is SNHLY and CDR2 FYNNEI. After removal of 4 bases from V and 6 bases from J, the junction contained 10 bases not matched to a gene. The CDR3 DNA reads as TGTGCCAGCAGTGGTTTAAAGGGACAGGTTTCCGGGGAGCTGTTTTTT. Translated: CASSGLKGQVSGELFF.

CDR3 in amino acids: CASSKTGGSGANVLTF. For the CDR3, the DNA is TGCGCCAGCAGCAAGACAGGGGGCTCTGGGGCCAACGTCCTGACTTTC. This chain uses TRBV5-1 with TRBJ2-6; TRBD1 aligns across 9 bases. V was clipped by 4 bases and J by 0 bases; unmatched bases: 2. The length of the CDR3 is 16 residues. Germline V gene sequence: CDR1 SGHRS, CDR2 YFSETQ. The whole variable domain, filled in from reference TRBV5-1 and TRBJ2-6, reads KAGVTQTPRYLIKTRGQQVTLSCSPISGHRSVSWYQQTPGQGLQFLFEYFSETQRNKGNFPGRFSGRQFSNSRSEMNVSTLELGDSALYLCASSKTGGSGANVLTFGAGSRLTVL.

The chain is built from TRBV19 and TRBJ1-2; maybe TRBD1 (5 bases). This CDR3 spans 15 amino acids. Looked up from germline, CDR1 is LNHDA and CDR2 is SQIVND (reference sequence). The V gene lost 0 bases and the J gene lost 1 base, with 9 bases spanning the gap. The CDR3 protein is CASSIEPGLNYGYTF. In DNA form, the CDR3 reads TGTGCCAGTAGTATAGAACCGGGGCTTAACTATGGCTACACCTTC.

This clone was observed a single time. J is TRBJ1-1 and V is TRBV5-5; 9 positions agree with TRBD1. In germline, CDR1 is SGHKS, CDR2 YYEKEE (reference sequence). V lost 5 bases and J lost 0; bases outside the gene matches: 8. This CDR3 contains 16 residues. In DNA form, the CDR3 reads TGTGCCAGCAGTCTCCCGGGACAGGGAATGAACACTGAAGCTTTCTTT. Amino acids: CASSLPGQGMNTEAFF.

J is TRBJ2-3 and V is TRBV5-1, with D perhaps matching TRBD2 (5 bases). The CDR3 extends over 14 amino acids. Germline V gives CDR1 SGHRS, CDR2 YFSETQ. The germline V and J ends were trimmed by 4 bases and 6 bases, with 15 bases remaining between them. DNA of the CDR3: TGCGCCAGCAGCCTTGGACTGTCCCGCGATACGCAGTATTTT. It yields the protein CASSLGLSRDTQYF.

The V and J genes are TRBV19 and TRBJ1-5; 9 positions match TRBD1. The V gene's germline CDR1 is LNHDA and CDR2 SQIVND (reference sequence). The CDR3 totals 15 residues. With V trimmed by 4 bases and J by 6 bases, 7 bases remained unmatched. The DNA of the CDR3 is TGTGCCAGTAGTACCTGGACAGGGGTCGTTCAGCCCCAGCATTTT. Translating gives CASSTWTGVVQPQHF.

The chain joins TRBV19 to TRBJ1-2, with D perhaps matching TRBD1 (5 bases). The CDR3 runs 13 residues. From germline, CDR1 is LNHDA and CDR2 SQIVND (reference sequence). The V gene lost 6 bases and the J gene lost 3 bases, with 11 bases spanning the gap. As DNA, the CDR3 is TGTGCCAGTAGCCCACAGGCTGACTATGGCTACACCTTC. It is translated as CASSPQADYGYTF. Full variable domain (rest looked up from reference TRBV19 and TRBJ1-2): DGGITQSPKYLFRKEGQNVTLSCEQNLNHDAMYWYRQDPGQGLRLIYYSQIVNDFQKGDIAEGYSVSREKKESFPLTVTSAQKNPTAFYLCASSPQADYGYTFGSGTRLTVV.

The V call is TRBV10-1, the J call TRBJ2-2; 9 bases fit TRBD1. This CDR3 comprises 15 residues. Germline CDR1 is WNHNN and CDR2 is SYGVQD (reference sequence). V gave up 5 bases and J gave up 6 bases; unmatched junction bases: 7. The CDR3 region is CASSTSGTGSGELFF. The CDR3 DNA follows: TGCGCCAGCAGTACATCCGGGACAGGGTCCGGGGAGCTGTTTTTT.

V is TRBV5-1 and J is TRBJ2-3; 8 bases line up with TRBD2. CDR1 is SGHRS and CDR2 is YFSETQ in the germline V gene. Trimming cost V 7 bases and J 2 bases; bases outside gene matches: 12. The length of the CDR3 is 16 residues. The chain's CDR3 is CASYLGTSGITDTQYF. The CDR3 bases are TGCGCCAGCTACTTAGGTACTAGCGGTATCACAGATACGCAGTATTTT.

CDR3 sequence (DNA): TGTGCCAGCAGCTTGACTAGAAAAGAGACCCAGTACTTC. Protein sequence: CASSLTRKETQYF. The chain carries TRBV7-3 and TRBJ2-5, with D possibly being TRBD2 (6 bases). Trimming shortened V by 3 bases and J by 3 bases, and 8 bases separated the two germline ends. Germline values: CDR1 SGHTA, CDR2 FQGTGA. CDR3 length: 13 amino acids.

The chain carries TRBV7-2 and TRBJ1-2; D may be TRBD1 (6 bases). V shed 5 bases and J shed 5 bases, with 15 bases lying between them. CDR3 size: 14 residues. Germline V gene lookup returns CDR1 SGHTA and CDR2 FQGNSA. The CDR3 bases are TGTGCCAGCAGCCACGGGACAAGCGATTATGGCTACACCTTC. Translating gives CASSHGTSDYGYTF.

V gene TRBV7-9 combines with J gene TRBJ1-1, with D maybe TRBD1 (5 bases). Trimming took 1 base from V and 6 from J, leaving 9 bases between them. Germline values: CDR1 SEHNR, CDR2 FQNEAQ (reference sequence). This CDR3 is 13 amino acids long. CDR3 amino acids: CASSLESGSEAFF. CDR3 nucleotide sequence: TGTGCCAGCAGCTTAGAGTCAGGGTCTGAAGCTTTCTTT.

The CDR3 nucleotides read TGTGCCAGCAGCTTCATGTCCTCTGGGGCCAACGTCCTGACTTTC. Residues: CASSFMSSGANVLTF. This chain links TRBV7-2 with TRBJ2-6; no clear D gene. Germline CDR1 reads SGHTA; CDR2 reads FQGNSA. The V end lost 3 bases, the J end lost 0 bases, and 6 bases lay between the germline ends. This CDR3 is built from 15 residues.

This chain links TRBV6-4 with TRBJ2-1, with 9 nucleotides matching TRBD2. V lost 0 bases and J lost 5; bases outside the gene matches: 5. The CDR3 is 16 residues long. In germline, CDR1 is MRHNA, CDR2 SNTAGT. The CDR3 sequence is CASSDSASGEHNEQFF. Here the CDR3 DNA reads TGTGCCAGCAGTGACTCGGCTAGCGGGGAGCACAATGAGCAGTTCTTC.

The CDR3: CASSQRGPSGNTIYF. CDR3 sequence (DNA): TGTGCCAGCAGCCAACGGGGGCCCTCTGGAAACACCATATATTTT. The chain uses TRBV3-1 (or the pseudogene TRBV3-2) and TRBJ1-3; tentative D call: TRBD1 (6 bases). The germline V and J ends were trimmed by 2 bases and 0 bases, with 8 bases remaining between them. Germline V lookup: CDR1 LGHDT, CDR2 YNNKEL (reference sequence). There are 15 residues in the CDR3.

This clone appeared a few times. The J gene is TRBJ2-2, the V gene TRBV28; tentatively, D is TRBD2 (5 bases). The length of the CDR3 is 14 residues. V was clipped by 9 bases and J by 4 bases, with 15 bases between them. Germline CDR1 reads MDHEN; CDR2 reads SYDVKM. The CDR3 loop is CARTPNRGTGELFF. The CDR3 DNA reads as TGTGCCAGGACCCCAAATCGGGGCACCGGGGAGCTGTTTTTT. The whole variable domain, filled in from reference TRBV28 and TRBJ2-2, reads DVKVTQSSRYLVKRTGEKVFLECVQDMDHENMFWYRQDPGLGLRLIYFSYDVKMKEKGDIPEGYSVSREKKERFSLILESASTNQTSMYLCARTPNRGTGELFFGEGSRLTVL.

This clone is medium-sized (0.01 to 0.1%) in the sample. This chain links TRBV5-6 with TRBJ1-2, with D possibly being TRBD1 (5 bases). Looked up from germline, CDR1 is SGHDT and CDR2 is YYEEEE. Deletions cut 4 bases from V and 3 bases from J, with 10 bases between. This CDR3 spans 13 amino acids. Here the CDR3 DNA reads TGTGCCAGCAGCCAGACAGTATACTATGGCTACACCTTC. Encoded protein: CASSQTVYYGYTF.

This rearrangement joins TRBV30 to TRBJ1-5, with D unresolved. Per the germline V gene, CDR1 is GTSNPN and CDR2 is SVGIG (reference sequence). Deletions cut 3 bases from V and 3 bases from J, with 9 bases between. The CDR3 is 13 amino acids. The CDR3 spells CAWRPDTNQPQHF. The CDR3 DNA sequence: TGTGCCTGGAGACCTGACACCAATCAGCCCCAGCATTTT.

The chain has TRBV10-3 and TRBJ2-3, with D perhaps matching TRBD2 (7 bases). This CDR3 region has 14 residues. The germline CDR1 and CDR2 sequences are ENHRY and SYGVKD. Deletions cut 4 bases from V and 3 bases from J, with 11 bases between. The CDR3 sequence is CAISVGGGTDTQYF. CDR3 bases: TGTGCCATCAGTGTAGGGGGGGGAACAGATACGCAGTATTTT.

The rearrangement uses TRBV4-1 and TRBJ1-5; D is undetermined. Trimming stripped 5 bases from V and 4 bases from J, with 12 bases between. Germline V CDR1 and CDR2: MGHRA, YSYEKL. The CDR3 sequence is 14 residues long. The DNA for the CDR3 is TGCGCCAGCAGCTTAAGGATTGAAAATCAGCCCCAGCATTTT. This codes for CASSLRIENQPQHF.

This rearrangement joins TRBV7-9 to TRBJ2-3; 7 nucleotides agree with TRBD1. Germline V gene sequence: CDR1 SEHNR, CDR2 FQNEAQ (reference sequence). CDR3 size: 17 residues. V shed 0 bases, J shed 4 bases, and the junction held 10 bases outside the gene matches. CDR3 region: CASSLARTGDGADTQYF. For the CDR3, the DNA is TGTGCCAGCAGCTTAGCGCGTACAGGGGACGGGGCAGATACGCAGTATTTT.

The chain carries TRBV2 and TRBJ2-4; no reliable D call. Germline V gene data show CDR1 as SNHLY and CDR2 as FYNNEI. CDR3 size: 11 residues. The V end lost 4 bases, the J end lost 8 bases, and 6 bases lay between the germline ends. CDR3 in amino acids: CASSVRDIQYF. The CDR3 region has the DNA TGTGCCAGCAGTGTTCGCGACATTCAGTACTTC.

This chain links TRBV19 with TRBJ2-4, with TRBD1 matching 8 bases. Germline trimming cut 5 bases from V and 1 base from J; bases unmatched to any gene: 4. This CDR3 has 15 amino acids. Germline V CDR1 and CDR2: LNHDA, SQIVND (reference sequence). The CDR3 DNA is TGTGCCAGTAGTGTGACAGGGGTTGCCAAAAACATTCAGTACTTC. Translation: CASSVTGVAKNIQYF.

The chain couples TRBV19 to TRBJ2-6; no reliable D call. Trimming took 3 bases from V and 0 from J, leaving 9 bases between them. The V gene's germline CDR1 is LNHDA and CDR2 SQIVND (reference sequence). The CDR3 runs to 16 residues. The CDR3 sequence is CASSMWRSSGANVLTF. CDR3 nucleotide sequence: TGTGCCAGTAGTATGTGGCGGAGCTCTGGGGCCAACGTCCTGACTTTC.

This chain connects TRBV11-1 to TRBJ1-1; a possible D gene is TRBD1 (5 bases). The V gene's germline CDR1 is SGHAT and CDR2 FQDESV (reference sequence). Trimming left V 5 bases short and J 11 bases short, with 18 bases between. The CDR3 spans 13 residues. The CDR3 DNA sequence: TGTGCCAGCAGCATCCGGGCCCAACAGGCCGCTTTCTTT. Translating it yields CASSIRAQQAAFF.

This chain's CDR3 is CASSRDRADTQYF. The CDR3 nucleotides read TGTGCCAGCTCCCGGGACAGGGCAGATACGCAGTATTTT. The rearrangement joins TRBV18 to TRBJ2-3, with TRBD1 matching 9 bases. CDR1 and CDR2 (germline): KGHSH, LQKENI. V dropped 6 bases and J dropped 4; count of bases not matched to a gene: 2. This CDR3 is 13 amino acids long.

The chain is built from TRBV6-1 and TRBJ2-5, with TRBD2 identical over 10 bases. The CDR3 sequence is 18 residues long. Germline CDR1 reads MNHNS; CDR2 reads SASEGT. V dropped 0 bases and J dropped 1; count of bases not matched to a gene: 8. CDR3 in amino acids: CASSEALQLAGPQETQYF. CDR3 nucleotides: TGTGCCAGCAGTGAAGCGCTTCAACTAGCGGGGCCCCAAGAGACCCAGTACTTC.